This TCR beta chain comes out of a study of T cell repertoires in cytomegalovirus infection. Points from the study as a whole: CMV carriers with the relevant HLA were identified by cumulative public TCR beta family frequency.

TCRdb re-called the reads through MiXCR, storing one row per CDR3 protein. The sample lists about half a million distinct CDR3 sequences, about 44% occurring once. As concerns this clonotype: Its target is unknown.

Unmatched junction bases numbered 4, after V lost 3 bases and J lost 0 bases. The CDR3 is made up of 15 amino acids. Germline V gene lookup returns CDR1 SGHTA and CDR2 FQGNSA. The source of this sequence is a human donor in good health (CMV status not recorded). Some clones in this sample may be carry-over from other donors' samples. This specimen was cultured PBMCs, taken from culture after CMV antigen stimulation. The chain is built from TRBV7-2 and TRBJ2-5; TRBD2 matches at 7 bases. The chain's CDR3 is CASSFSTSNQETQYF. The DNA for the CDR3 is TGTGCCAGCAGCTTCTCGACTAGCAACCAAGAGACCCAGTACTTC.